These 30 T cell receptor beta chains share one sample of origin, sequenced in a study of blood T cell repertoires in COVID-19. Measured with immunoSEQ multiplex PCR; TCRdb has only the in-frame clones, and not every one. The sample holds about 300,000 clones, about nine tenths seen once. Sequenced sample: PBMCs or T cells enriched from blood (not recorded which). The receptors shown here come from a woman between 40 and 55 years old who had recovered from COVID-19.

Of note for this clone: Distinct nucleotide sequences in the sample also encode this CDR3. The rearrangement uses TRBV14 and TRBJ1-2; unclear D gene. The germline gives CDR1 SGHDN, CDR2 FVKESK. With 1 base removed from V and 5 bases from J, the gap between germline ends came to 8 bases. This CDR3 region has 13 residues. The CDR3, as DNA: TGTGCCAGCAGCCAAGGCAGATTGTATGGCTACACCTTC. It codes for CASSQGRLYGYTF.

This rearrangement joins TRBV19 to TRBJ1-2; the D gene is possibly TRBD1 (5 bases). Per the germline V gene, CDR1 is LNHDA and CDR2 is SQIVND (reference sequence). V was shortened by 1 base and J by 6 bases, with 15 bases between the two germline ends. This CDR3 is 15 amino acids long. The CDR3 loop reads CASSIAGRVADGYTF. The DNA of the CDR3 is TGTGCCAGTAGTATAGCAGGCAGGGTCGCGGATGGCTACACCTTC.

CDR3 amino acids: CASSVDPRGGNTIYF. The DNA of the CDR3 is TGCGCCAGCAGCGTTGACCCACGGGGTGGAAACACCATATATTTT. The chain uses TRBV5-1 and TRBJ1-3, with D unclear. V was cut by 4 bases and J by 3 bases, with 14 bases left in between. Germline-derived CDR1 and CDR2 are SGHRS and YFSETQ. The CDR3 consists of 15 residues.

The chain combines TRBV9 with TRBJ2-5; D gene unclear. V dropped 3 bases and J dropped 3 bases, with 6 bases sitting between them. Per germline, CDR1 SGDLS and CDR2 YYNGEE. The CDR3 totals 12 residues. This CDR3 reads CASSEPEETQYF. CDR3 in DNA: TGTGCCAGCAGCGAACCGGAAGAGACCCAGTACTTC.

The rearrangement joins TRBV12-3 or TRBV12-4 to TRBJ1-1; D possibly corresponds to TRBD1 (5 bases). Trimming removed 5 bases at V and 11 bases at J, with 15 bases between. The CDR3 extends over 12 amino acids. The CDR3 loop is CASSGGWGYAFF. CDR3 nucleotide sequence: TGTGCCAGCAGTGGAGGGTGGGGGTACGCTTTCTTT.

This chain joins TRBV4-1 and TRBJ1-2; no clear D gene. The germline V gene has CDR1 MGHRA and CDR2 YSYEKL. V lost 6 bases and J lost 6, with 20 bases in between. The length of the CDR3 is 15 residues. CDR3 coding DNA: TGCGCCAGCAGAAGAGTTGATAATAAAGCGGATGGCTACACCTTC. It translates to CASRRVDNKADGYTF.

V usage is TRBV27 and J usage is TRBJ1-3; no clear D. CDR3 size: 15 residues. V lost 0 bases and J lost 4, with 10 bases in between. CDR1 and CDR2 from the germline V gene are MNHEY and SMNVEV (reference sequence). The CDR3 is CASSLSSQKGNTIYF. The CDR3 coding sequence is TGTGCCAGCAGTTTATCGTCGCAGAAGGGAAACACCATATATTTT.

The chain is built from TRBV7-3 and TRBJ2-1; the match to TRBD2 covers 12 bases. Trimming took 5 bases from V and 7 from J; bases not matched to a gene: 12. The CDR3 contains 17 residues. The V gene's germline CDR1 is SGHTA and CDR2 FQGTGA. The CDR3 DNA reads TGTGCCAGCAGCCCGACAGGGCTAGCGGGAGGGCCTAATGAGCAGTTCTTC. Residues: CASSPTGLAGGPNEQFF.

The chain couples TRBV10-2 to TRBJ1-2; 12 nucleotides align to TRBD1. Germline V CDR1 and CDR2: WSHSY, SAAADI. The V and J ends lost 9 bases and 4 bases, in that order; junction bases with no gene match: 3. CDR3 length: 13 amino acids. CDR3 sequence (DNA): TGCGCCAGTCCGGGACAGGGGGCCTATGGCTACACCTTC. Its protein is CASPGQGAYGYTF.

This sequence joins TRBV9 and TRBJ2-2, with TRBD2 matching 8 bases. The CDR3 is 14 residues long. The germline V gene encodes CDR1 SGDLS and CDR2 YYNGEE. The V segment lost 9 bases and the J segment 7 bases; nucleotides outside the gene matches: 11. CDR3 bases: TGTGCCAAAAGGGCTAGCGGGCTTAGCGGGGAGCTGTTTTTT. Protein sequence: CAKRASGLSGELFF.

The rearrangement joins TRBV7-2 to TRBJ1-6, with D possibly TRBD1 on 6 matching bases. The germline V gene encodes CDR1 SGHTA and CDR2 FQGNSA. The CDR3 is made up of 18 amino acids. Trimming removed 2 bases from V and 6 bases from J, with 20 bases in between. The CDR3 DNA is TGTGCCAGCAGCTTAACGAGGCGTCCACAGGGCGGTAATTCACCCCTCCACTTT. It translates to CASSLTRRPQGGNSPLHF.

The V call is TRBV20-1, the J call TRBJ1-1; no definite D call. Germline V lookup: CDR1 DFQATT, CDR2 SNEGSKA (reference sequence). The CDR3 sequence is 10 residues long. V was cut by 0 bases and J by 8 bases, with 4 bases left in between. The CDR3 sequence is CSAREREAFF. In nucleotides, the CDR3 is TGCAGTGCTAGAGAGAGGGAAGCTTTCTTT.

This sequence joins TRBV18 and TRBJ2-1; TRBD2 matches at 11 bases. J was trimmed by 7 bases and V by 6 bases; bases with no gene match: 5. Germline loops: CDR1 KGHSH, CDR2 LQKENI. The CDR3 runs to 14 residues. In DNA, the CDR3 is TGTGCCAGCTCGCGACTAGCGGGATTGAATGAGCAGTTCTTC. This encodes CASSRLAGLNEQFF.

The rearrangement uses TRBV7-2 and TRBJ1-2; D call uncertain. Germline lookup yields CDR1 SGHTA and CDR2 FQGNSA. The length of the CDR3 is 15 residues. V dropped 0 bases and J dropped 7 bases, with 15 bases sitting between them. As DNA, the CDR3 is TGTGCCAGCAGCTTAGCGCGTCGGGGATTTCGTGGCTACACCTTC. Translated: CASSLARRGFRGYTF.

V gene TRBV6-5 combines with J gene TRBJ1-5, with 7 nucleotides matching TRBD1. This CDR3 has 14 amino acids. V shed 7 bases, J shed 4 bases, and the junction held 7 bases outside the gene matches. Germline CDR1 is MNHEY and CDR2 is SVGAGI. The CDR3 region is CASTGQGENQPQHF. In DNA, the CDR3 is TGTGCCAGCACCGGCCAGGGGGAAAATCAGCCCCAGCATTTT.

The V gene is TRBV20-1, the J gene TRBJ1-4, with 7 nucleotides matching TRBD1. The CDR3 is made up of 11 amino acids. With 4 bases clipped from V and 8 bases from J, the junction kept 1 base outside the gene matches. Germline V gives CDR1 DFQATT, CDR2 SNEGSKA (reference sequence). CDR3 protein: CSAKDREKLFF. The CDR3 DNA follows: TGCAGTGCTAAGGACAGGGAAAAACTGTTTTTT.

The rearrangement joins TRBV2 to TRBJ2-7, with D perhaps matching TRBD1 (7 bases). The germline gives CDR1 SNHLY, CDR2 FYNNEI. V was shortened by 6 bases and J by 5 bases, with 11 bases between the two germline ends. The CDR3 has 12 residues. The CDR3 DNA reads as TGTGCCAGCAGCAGCAGGGGGGACGAGCAGTACTTC. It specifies CASSSRGDEQYF.

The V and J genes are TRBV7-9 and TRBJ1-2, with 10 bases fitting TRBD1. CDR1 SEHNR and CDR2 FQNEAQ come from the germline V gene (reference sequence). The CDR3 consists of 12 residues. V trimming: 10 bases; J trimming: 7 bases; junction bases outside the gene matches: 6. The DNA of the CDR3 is TGTGCCACCCGACAGGGGGCTGGTGGCTACACCTTC. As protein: CATRQGAGGYTF.

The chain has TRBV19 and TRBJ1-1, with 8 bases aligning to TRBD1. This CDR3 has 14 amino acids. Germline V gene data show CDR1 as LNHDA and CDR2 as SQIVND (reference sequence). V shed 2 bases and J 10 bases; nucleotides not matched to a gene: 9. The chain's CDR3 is CASSIQGQDLGAFF. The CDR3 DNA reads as TGTGCCAGTAGTATACAGGGACAGGACCTCGGAGCTTTCTTT. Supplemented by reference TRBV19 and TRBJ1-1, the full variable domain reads DGGITQSPKYLFRKEGQNVTLSCEQNLNHDAMYWYRQDPGQGLRLIYYSQIVNDFQKGDIAEGYSVSREKKESFPLTVTSAQKNPTAFYLCASSIQGQDLGAFFGQGTRLTVV.

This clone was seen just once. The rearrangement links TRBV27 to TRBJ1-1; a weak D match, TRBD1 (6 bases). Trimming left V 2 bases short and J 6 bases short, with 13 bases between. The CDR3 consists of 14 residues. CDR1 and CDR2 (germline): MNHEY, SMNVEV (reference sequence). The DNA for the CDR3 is TGTGCCAGCAGTTTACCAGACAGGATTCCTGAAGCTTTCTTT. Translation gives CASSLPDRIPEAFF.

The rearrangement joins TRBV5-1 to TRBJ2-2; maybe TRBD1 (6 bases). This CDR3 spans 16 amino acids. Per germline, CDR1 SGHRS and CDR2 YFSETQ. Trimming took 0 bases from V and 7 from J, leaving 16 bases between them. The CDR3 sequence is CASSLDREAGIGELFF. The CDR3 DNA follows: TGCGCCAGCAGCTTGGACAGGGAAGCCGGGATCGGGGAGCTGTTTTTT.

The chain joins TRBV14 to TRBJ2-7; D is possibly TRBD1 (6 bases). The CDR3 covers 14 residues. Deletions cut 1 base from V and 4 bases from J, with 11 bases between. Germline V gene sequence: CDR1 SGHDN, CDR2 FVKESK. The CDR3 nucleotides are TGTGCCAGCAGCCAAGTACAGGGAAGGTACGAGCAGTACTTC. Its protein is CASSQVQGRYEQYF.

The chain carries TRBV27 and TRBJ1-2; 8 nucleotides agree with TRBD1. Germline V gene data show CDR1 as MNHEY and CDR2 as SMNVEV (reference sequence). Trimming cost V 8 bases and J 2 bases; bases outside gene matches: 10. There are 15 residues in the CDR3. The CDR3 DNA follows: TGTGCCAGCCGAGACAGGGGAGGATTAAACTATGGCTACACCTTC. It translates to CASRDRGGLNYGYTF.

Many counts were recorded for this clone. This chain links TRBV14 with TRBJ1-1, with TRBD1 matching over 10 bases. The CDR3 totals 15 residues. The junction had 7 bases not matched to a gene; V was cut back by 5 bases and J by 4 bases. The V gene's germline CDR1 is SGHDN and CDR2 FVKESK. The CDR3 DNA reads TGTGCCAGCAGCTTGGGACAGGGGCAGGGCACTGAAGCTTTCTTT. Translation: CASSLGQGQGTEAFF.

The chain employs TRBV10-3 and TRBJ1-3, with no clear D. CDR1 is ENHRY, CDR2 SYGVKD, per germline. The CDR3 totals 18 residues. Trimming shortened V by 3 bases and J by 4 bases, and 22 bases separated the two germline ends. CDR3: CAISDSFQSSRQGNTIYF. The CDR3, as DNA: TGTGCCATCAGTGATTCGTTTCAGAGTTCTCGACAAGGAAACACCATATATTTT.

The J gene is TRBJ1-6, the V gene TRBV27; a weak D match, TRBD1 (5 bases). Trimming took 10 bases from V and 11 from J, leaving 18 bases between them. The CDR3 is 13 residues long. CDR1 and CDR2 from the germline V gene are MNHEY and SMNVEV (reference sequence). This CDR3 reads CATSPRQIPPLHF. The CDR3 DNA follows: TGTGCCACCTCCCCCCGACAGATCCCACCCCTCCACTTT.

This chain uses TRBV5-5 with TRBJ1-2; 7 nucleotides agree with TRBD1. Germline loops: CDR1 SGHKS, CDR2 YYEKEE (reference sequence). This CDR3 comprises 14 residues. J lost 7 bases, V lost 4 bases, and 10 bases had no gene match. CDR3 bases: TGTGCCAGCAGCCACACCGACCCAGGGGGTGGCTACACCTTC. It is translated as CASSHTDPGGGYTF.

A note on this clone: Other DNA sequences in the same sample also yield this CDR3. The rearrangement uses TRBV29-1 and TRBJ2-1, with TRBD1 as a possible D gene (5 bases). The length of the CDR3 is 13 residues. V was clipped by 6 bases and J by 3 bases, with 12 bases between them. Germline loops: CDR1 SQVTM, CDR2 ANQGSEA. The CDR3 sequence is CSVQGGRYNEQFF. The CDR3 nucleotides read TGCAGCGTCCAGGGTGGTCGCTACAATGAGCAGTTCTTC.

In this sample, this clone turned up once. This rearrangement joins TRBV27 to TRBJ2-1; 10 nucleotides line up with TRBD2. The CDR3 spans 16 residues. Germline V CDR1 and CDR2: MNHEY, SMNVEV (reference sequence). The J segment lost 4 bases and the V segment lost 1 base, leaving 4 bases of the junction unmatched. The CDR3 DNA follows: TGTGCCAGCAGTTTATGGGCTAGCGGGAGATACAATGAGCAGTTCTTC. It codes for CASSLWASGRYNEQFF.

The CDR3 here is CASSRNRGGNYGYTF. CDR3 coding DNA: TGTGCCAGCAGCCGTAACAGGGGGGGCAACTATGGCTACACCTTC. This rearrangement joins TRBV2 to TRBJ1-2, with TRBD1 matching 8 bases. Per the germline V gene, CDR1 is SNHLY and CDR2 is FYNNEI. Germline trimming cut 6 bases from V and 2 bases from J; bases unmatched to any gene: 8. This CDR3 is 15 amino acids long.